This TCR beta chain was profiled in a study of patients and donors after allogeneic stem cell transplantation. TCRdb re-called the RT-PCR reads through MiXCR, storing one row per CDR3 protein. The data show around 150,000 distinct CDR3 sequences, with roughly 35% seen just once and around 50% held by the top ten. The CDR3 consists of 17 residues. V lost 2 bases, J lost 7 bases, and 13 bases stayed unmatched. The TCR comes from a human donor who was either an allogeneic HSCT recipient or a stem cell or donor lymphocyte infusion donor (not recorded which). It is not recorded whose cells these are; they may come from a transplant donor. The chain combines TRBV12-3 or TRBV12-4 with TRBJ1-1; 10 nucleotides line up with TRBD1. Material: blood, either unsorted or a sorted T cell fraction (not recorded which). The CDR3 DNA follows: TGTGCCAGCAGTTTAAAGGGGACAGGGGCCGCTCCCTATGAAGCTTTCTTT. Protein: CASSLKGTGAAPYEAFF.